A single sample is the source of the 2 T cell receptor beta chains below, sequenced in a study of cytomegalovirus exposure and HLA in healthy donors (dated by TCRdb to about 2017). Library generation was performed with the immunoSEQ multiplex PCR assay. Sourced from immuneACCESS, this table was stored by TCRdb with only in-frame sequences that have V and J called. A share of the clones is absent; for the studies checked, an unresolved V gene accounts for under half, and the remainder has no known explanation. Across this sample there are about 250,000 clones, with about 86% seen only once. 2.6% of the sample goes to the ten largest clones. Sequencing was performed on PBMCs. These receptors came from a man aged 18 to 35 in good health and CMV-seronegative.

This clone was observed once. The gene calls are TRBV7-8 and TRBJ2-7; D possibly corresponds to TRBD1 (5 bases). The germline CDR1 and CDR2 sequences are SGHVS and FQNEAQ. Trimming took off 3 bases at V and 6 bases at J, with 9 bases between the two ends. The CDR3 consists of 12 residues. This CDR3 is CASSFRGGEQYF. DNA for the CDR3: TGTGCCAGCAGCTTTAGGGGCGGCGAGCAGTACTTC.

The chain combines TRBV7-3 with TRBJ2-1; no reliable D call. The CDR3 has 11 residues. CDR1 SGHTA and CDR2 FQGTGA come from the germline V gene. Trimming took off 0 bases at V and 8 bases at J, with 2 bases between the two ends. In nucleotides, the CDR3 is TGTGCCAGCAGCTTAACCGATGAGCAGTTCTTC. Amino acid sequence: CASSLTDEQFF. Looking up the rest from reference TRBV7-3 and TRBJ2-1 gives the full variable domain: GAGVSQTPSNKVTEKGKYVELRCDPISGHTALYWYRQSLGQGPEFLIYFQGTGAADDSGLPNDRFFAVRPEGSVSTLKIQRTERGDSAVYLCASSLTDEQFFGPGTRLTVL.